This T cell receptor beta chain came from a study of blood T cell repertoires in COVID-19. Background on the study: Some COVID-19 samples were acute and others convalescent; all came from the United States, Italy and Spain. PBMCs, B-cell-depleted T cells, or T cells provided the cDNA or gDNA that made up the material.

In the original workflow: Estimation of nucleated cell counts was performed using reference gene primer amplification. Profiled with immunoSEQ multiplex PCR; TCRdb holds only in-frame clones, not every one. The V and J calls and the clone size are those of that table, but D and trimming were determined from the DNA. Here the sample spans under 250,000 clones, roughly 80% being singletons. This CDR3 region has 13 residues. Germline CDR1 and CDR2: LNHNV and YYDKDF (reference sequence). Trimming took 0 bases from V and 6 from J, leaving 9 bases between them. Input material: peripheral blood. This sequence was found in a middle-aged man with active or convalescent COVID-19. This chain links TRBV15 with TRBJ2-7, with D possibly TRBD2 on 5 matching bases. Written as DNA, the CDR3 is TGTGCCACCAGCAGAGATCGGGATCCCGAGCAGTACTTC. Its protein is CATSRDRDPEQYF.